The sequence of this T cell receptor (beta chain) was determined in a study of cytomegalovirus exposure and HLA in healthy donors. V was clipped by 2 bases and J by 4 bases, with 9 bases between them. The germline CDR1 and CDR2 sequences are MNHNY and SVGAGI (reference sequence). CDR3 size: 14 residues. Sequenced by immunoSEQ multiplex PCR; TCRdb stores in-frame clones only, minus some. The data show 150,000 to 180,000 clones, 86% seen once. Sequenced input: PBMCs. This receptor was obtained from a human donor in good health. The chain has TRBV6-6 and TRBJ1-5; D possibly corresponds to TRBD1 (6 bases). The CDR3 spells CASSYVQGNQPQHF. The CDR3 nucleotides are TGTGCCAGCAGTTACGTGCAGGGGAATCAGCCCCAGCATTTT.